This paragraph reports one TCR beta chain. Original analysis: Reference gene primer amplification in the assay estimated nucleated cell counts. Measured with immunoSEQ multiplex PCR; TCRdb has only the in-frame clones, and not every one. V and J calls plus clone size are reproduced from that table; the DNA served to infer D and trimming. The sample carries approximately 150,000 clones, around four fifths recorded once. This sample is drawn from a study of blood T cell repertoires in COVID-19. Study context: Sources were T cells, B-cell-depleted T cells, or PBMCs; the material itself was cDNA or gDNA.

Deletions cut 0 bases from V and 3 bases from J, with 10 bases between. The length of the CDR3 is 16 residues. The germline gives CDR1 SGHRS, CDR2 YFSETQ. This chain connects TRBV5-1 to TRBJ1-6; perhaps TRBD1 as D (5 bases). This receptor was taken from a human donor in a cohort sampled during active COVID-19. Sequenced material: peripheral blood. The chain's CDR3 is CASSLAGMRYNSPLHF. The DNA for the CDR3 is TGCGCCAGCAGCTTGGCAGGGATGCGCTATAATTCACCCCTCCACTTT. Supplemented by reference TRBV5-1 and TRBJ1-6, the full variable domain reads KAGVTQTPRYLIKTRGQQVTLSCSPISGHRSVSWYQQTPGQGLQFLFEYFSETQRNKGNFPGRFSGRQFSNSRSEMNVSTLELGDSALYLCASSLAGMRYNSPLHFGNGTRLTVT.